This TCR beta chain emerged from a study of cytomegalovirus exposure and HLA in healthy donors. Study-wide results and caveats: The authors listed around 150 TCR beta chains as cytomegalovirus-associated.

Among the 100 to 150 subjects of the validation cohort, separate from the approximately 700-subject first cohort, were the donors. This clone was counted only a few times. The antigen is unknown. Germline CDR1 MGHRA, CDR2 YSYEKL. The V end was cut by 0 bases, the J end by 7 bases, with 12 bases between. The CDR3 consists of 15 residues. Measured with immunoSEQ multiplex PCR; TCRdb has only the in-frame clones, and not every one. This table has more than 110,000 clones, about nine tenths appearing once. This TCR was recovered from a man between 18 and 29 years old in good health and CMV-seronegative. This chain uses TRBV4-1 with TRBJ1-4; maybe TRBD1 (6 bases). Sample: PBMCs. The CDR3 reads CASSQDYRDAEKLFF. CDR3 nucleotide sequence: TGCGCCAGCAGCCAAGACTACAGGGATGCTGAAAAACTGTTTTTT.